Listed below are T cell receptor beta chains from one sample, sequenced in a study of patients and donors after allogeneic stem cell transplantation. TCRdb fed the RT-PCR reads into MiXCR, producing one record per CDR3 protein. The table has 800,000 to 1,000,000 distinct CDR3 sequences, roughly 18% seen once. Sequenced: blood, either unsorted or a sorted T cell fraction (not recorded which). These receptors were taken from a human donor who was either an allogeneic HSCT recipient or a stem cell or donor lymphocyte infusion donor (not recorded which). It is not recorded whose cells these are; they may come from a transplant donor. Both conserved end residues are part of each CDR3. The D gene is left open where the match is weak. Rows may omit the clone size; those that give it use once, few, many or a size class.

clone size: few; D gene: -; J gene: TRBJ1-4; V gene: TRBV20-1; CDR3 DNA: TGCAGTGCTAAAGATTCGGGCCAGTTTAATGAAAAACTGTTTTTT; CDR3 protein: CSAKDSGQFNEKLFF
clone size: few; D gene: -; J gene: TRBJ2-5; V gene: TRBV7-9; CDR3 DNA: TGTGCCAGCAGCTTACAGGAGTACCAAGAGACCCAGTACTTC; CDR3 protein: CASSLQEYQETQYF
clone size: few; D gene: TRBD1; J gene: TRBJ2-7; V gene: TRBV9; CDR3 DNA: TGTGCCAGCAGCCCCGCCGGGACAGGGTCACGCGAGCAGTACTTC; CDR3 protein: CASSPAGTGSREQYF
clone size: few; D gene: TRBD2; J gene: TRBJ2-3; V gene: TRBV4-1; CDR3 DNA: TGCGCCAGCAGCCCTGGGACTAGCGGGAGTGGGTGGTCCCCAGATACGCAGTATTTT; CDR3 protein: CASSPGTSGSGWSPDTQYF
clone size: -; D gene: TRBD1; J gene: TRBJ1-5; V gene: TRBV7-2; CDR3 DNA: TGTGCCAGCAGCAAACGTGGGACAGATCAGCCCCAGCATTTT; CDR3 protein: CASSKRGTDQPQHF
clone size: -; D gene: TRBD1; J gene: TRBJ1-4; V gene: TRBV3-1; CDR3 DNA: TGTGCCAGCAGCCCAACAGGGGTGGATGAAAAACTGTTTTTT; CDR3 protein: CASSPTGVDEKLFF
clone size: -; D gene: -; J gene: TRBJ2-4; V gene: TRBV10-3; CDR3 DNA: TGTGCCATCAGCCCCGACAACTCGGTCAAAAACATTCAGTACTTC; CDR3 protein: CAISPDNSVKNIQYF
clone size: -; D gene: TRBD2; J gene: TRBJ2-3; V gene: TRBV5-1; CDR3 DNA: TGCGCCAGCAGCTTGCGGTCTAGCGGGACAAGCACAGATACGCAGTATTTT; CDR3 protein: CASSLRSSGTSTDTQYF
clone size: -; D gene: -; J gene: TRBJ2-7; V gene: TRBV27; CDR3 DNA: TGTGCCAGCAGTTTTTCGGGTCCCAGCTCCTACGAGCAGTACTTC; CDR3 protein: CASSFSGPSSYEQYF
clone size: many; D gene: -; J gene: TRBJ1-6; V gene: TRBV10-3; CDR3 DNA: TGTGCCATCAGTATCAGTGGTACAAATTCACCCCTCCACTTT; CDR3 protein: CAISISGTNSPLHF
clone size: -; D gene: TRBD1; J gene: TRBJ2-7; V gene: TRBV7-9; CDR3 DNA: TGTGCCAGCAGCCCTCGACAGGGGTGGGCCTACGAGCAGTACTTC; CDR3 protein: CASSPRQGWAYEQYF
clone size: few; D gene: -; J gene: TRBJ1-6; V gene: TRBV5-1; CDR3 DNA: TGCGCCAGCAGCTTGGACAGGTGTTCACCCCTCCACTTT; CDR3 protein: CASSLDRCSPLHF
clone size: -; D gene: TRBD1; J gene: TRBJ2-5; V gene: TRBV5-1; CDR3 DNA: TGCGCCAGCAGCCCGACAGGGGCTCAAGAGACCCAGTACTTC; CDR3 protein: CASSPTGAQETQYF
clone size: -; D gene: -; J gene: TRBJ1-1; V gene: TRBV25-1; CDR3 DNA: TGTGCCAGCAGTGAATTTTCCGGACAGCGGAACACTGAAGCTTTCTTT; CDR3 protein: CASSEFSGQRNTEAFF
clone size: -; D gene: -; J gene: TRBJ2-7; V gene: TRBV29-1; CDR3 DNA: TGCAGCGTTCGGAAGGGGCCCTACGAGCAGTACTTC; CDR3 protein: CSVRKGPYEQYF
clone size: few; D gene: TRBD2; J gene: TRBJ2-1; V gene: TRBV12-3/TRBV12-4; CDR3 DNA: TGTGCCAGCTCGGGAGGGGTCCCGGGGGAGCAGTTCTTC; CDR3 protein: CASSGGVPGEQFF
clone size: -; D gene: -; J gene: TRBJ2-7; V gene: TRBV4-2; CDR3 DNA: TGTGCCAGCAGCCAAAGGCAGGACTACGAGCAGTACTTC; CDR3 protein: CASSQRQDYEQYF